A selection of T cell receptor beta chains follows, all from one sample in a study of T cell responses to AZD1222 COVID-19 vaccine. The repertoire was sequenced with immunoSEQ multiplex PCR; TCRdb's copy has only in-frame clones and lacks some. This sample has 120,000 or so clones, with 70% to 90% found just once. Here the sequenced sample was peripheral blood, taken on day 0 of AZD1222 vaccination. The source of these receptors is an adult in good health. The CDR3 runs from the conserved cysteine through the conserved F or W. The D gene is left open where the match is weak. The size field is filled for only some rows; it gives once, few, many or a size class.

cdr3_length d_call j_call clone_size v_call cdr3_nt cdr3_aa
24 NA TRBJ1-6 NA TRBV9 TGTGCCAGCAGCGTAGAAGGGGCCGGTACAGATACGGCTGGGGTAAGCTCCTATAATTCACCCCTCCACTTT CASSVEGAGTDTAGVSSYNSPLHF
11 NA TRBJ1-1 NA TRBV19 TGTGCCAGTAAAATAAGGACTGAAGCTTTCTTT CASKIRTEAFF
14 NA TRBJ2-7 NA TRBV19 TGTGCCAGTAGCAGAGCACAGGGACCCTACGAGCAGTACTTC CASSRAQGPYEQYF
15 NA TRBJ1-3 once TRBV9 TGTGCCAGCAGCGTAGGGGTGGGGCCTGGAAACACCATATATTTT CASSVGVGPGNTIYF
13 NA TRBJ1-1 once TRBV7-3 TGTGCCAGCAGCTCCTCAGTCAACACTGAAGCTTTCTTT CASSSSVNTEAFF
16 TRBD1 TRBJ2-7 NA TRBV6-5 TGTGCCAGCAGTTACGGCGACGGGACAGGGATATACGAGCAGTACTTC CASSYGDGTGIYEQYF
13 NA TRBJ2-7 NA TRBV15 TGTGCCACCAGCAGAGGGGCTGGGGCCGAGCAGTACTTC CATSRGAGAEQYF
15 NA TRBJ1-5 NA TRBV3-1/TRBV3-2 TGTGCCAGCAGCCTTGGGACGGATCGCAATCAGCCCCAGCATTTT CASSLGTDRNQPQHF
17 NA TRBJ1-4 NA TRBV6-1 TGTGCCAGCAGTGGGGAAGGACACCCCACTATTAATGAAAAACTGTTTTTT CASSGEGHPTINEKLFF
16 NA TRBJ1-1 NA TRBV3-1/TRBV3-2 TGTGCCAGCAGCCAAGATCTGCCCGACCCGAACACTGAAGCTTTCTTT CASSQDLPDPNTEAFF
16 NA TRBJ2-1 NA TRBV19 TGTGCCAGTACCCCCAGGGGTGGGGGGCTGTACAATGAGCAGTTCTTC CASTPRGGGLYNEQFF
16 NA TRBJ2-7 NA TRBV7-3 TGTGCCAGCAGCTTATCGGCCGCAGGGATGTACTACGAGCAGTACTTC CASSLSAAGMYYEQYF
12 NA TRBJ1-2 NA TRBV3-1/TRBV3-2 TGTGCCAGCAGCCAAGGGGGATATGGCTACACCTTC CASSQGGYGYTF
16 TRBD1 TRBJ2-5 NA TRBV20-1 TGCAATGCTAGTCATGGACAGGGACGGCCAAGTGAGACCCAGTACTTC CNASHGQGRPSETQYF
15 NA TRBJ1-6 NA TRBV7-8 TGTGCCAGCAGCCCAGGGTTACCATATAATTCACCCCTCCACTTT CASSPGLPYNSPLHF
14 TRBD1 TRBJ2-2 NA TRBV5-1 TGCGCCAGCAGCGCGAACACAGGGGCCGGGGAGCTGTTTTTT CASSANTGAGELFF
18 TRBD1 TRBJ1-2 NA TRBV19 TGTGCCAGTAGTATAGATCCCAGACAGGGTGATATGCGATATGGCTACACCTTC CASSIDPRQGDMRYGYTF
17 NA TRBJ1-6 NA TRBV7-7 TGTGCTAGCAGCCCAAGGGATCGGGGGATCAATAATTCACCCCTCCACTTT CASSPRDRGINNSPLHF
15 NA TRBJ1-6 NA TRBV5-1 TGCGCCAGCAGCTATTCCCGGGGGACTAATTCACCCCTCCACTTT CASSYSRGTNSPLHF
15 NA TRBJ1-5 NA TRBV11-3 TGTGCCAGCAGTCCCCCTCGACGGAACAATCAGCCCCAGCATTTT CASSPPRRNNQPQHF
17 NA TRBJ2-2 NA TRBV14 TGTGCCAGCAGCCAAGAAGGACTCAATTCGAACACCGGGGAGCTGTTTTTT CASSQEGLNSNTGELFF
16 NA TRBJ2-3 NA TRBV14 TGTGCCAGCAGCCGAGGGGCGCGGGGACACACAGATACGCAGTATTTT CASSRGARGHTDTQYF
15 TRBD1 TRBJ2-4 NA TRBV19 TGTGCCAGTACTGGACAGGGGCATCCCAAAAACATTCAGTACTTC CASTGQGHPKNIQYF
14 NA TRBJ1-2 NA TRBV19 TGTGCCAGTAGTATGGCATTGGGGGACTATGGCTACACCTTC CASSMALGDYGYTF
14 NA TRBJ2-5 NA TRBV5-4 TGTGCCAGCAGCTTGACAGGGCAAGGGGAGACCCAGTACTTC CASSLTGQGETQYF
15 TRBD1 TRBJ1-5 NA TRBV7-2 TGTGCCAGCAGCGAGGGACAGCCTAGCAATCAGCCCCAGCATTTT CASSEGQPSNQPQHF
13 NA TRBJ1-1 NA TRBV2 TGTGCCAGCAGTGTCCACAAGAACACTGAAGCTTTCTTT CASSVHKNTEAFF
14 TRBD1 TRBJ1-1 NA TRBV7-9 TGTGCCAGCAGCCCGCGGACAGGGAACACTGAAGCTTTCTTT CASSPRTGNTEAFF
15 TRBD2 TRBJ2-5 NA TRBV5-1 TGCGCCAGCAGCTTCAGCACTAGCGGCCAAGAGACCCAGTACTTC CASSFSTSGQETQYF
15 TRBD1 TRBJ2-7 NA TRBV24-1 TGTGCCACCAGTGATTCGGAGACAGGGACCTACGAGCAGTACTTC CATSDSETGTYEQYF
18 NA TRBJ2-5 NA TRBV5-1 TGCGCCAGCAGCTTGTTCGGTGGGGGGCCAAGGGGCGACGAGACCCAGTACTTC CASSLFGGGPRGDETQYF
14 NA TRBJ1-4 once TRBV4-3 TGCGCCAGCAGTCCGGCTGGCGGGGGGGAAAAACTGTTTTTT CASSPAGGGEKLFF
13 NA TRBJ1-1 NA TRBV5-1 TGCGCCAGCAGCCCCGGCGGGAACACTGAAGCTTTCTTT CASSPGGNTEAFF
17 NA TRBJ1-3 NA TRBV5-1 TGCGCCAGCAGCTTGGCCCTCGGGACCTCGGGAGGAAACACCATATATTTT CASSLALGTSGGNTIYF
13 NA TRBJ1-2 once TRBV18 TGTGCCAGCTCACCAGGGGAATTCTATGGCTACACCTTC CASSPGEFYGYTF
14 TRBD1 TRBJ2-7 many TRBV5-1 TGCGCCAGCAGCGTGCAGGGGGAAGGCGGCGAGCAGTACTTC CASSVQGEGGEQYF
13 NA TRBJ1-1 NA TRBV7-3 TGTGCCAGCAGCTTGACAGAAAACACTGAAGCTTTCTTT CASSLTENTEAFF
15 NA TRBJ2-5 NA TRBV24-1 TGTGCCACCAGTGACCCCGACAGGCCCCAAGAGACCCAGTACTTC CATSDPDRPQETQYF
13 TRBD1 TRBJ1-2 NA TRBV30 TGTGCCTGGAGTTTGACAGGGGAATATGGCTACACCTTC CAWSLTGEYGYTF
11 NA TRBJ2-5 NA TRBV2 TGTGCCAGCTCATATCAAGAGACCCAGTACTTC CASSYQETQYF
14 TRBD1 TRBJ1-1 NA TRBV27 TGTGCCAGCAGTTTCAGGAACAGGGGTACTGAAGCTTTCTTT CASSFRNRGTEAFF
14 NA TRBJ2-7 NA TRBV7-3 TGTGCCAGCAGCTTATCCAGCGACTCCTACGAGCAGTACTTC CASSLSSDSYEQYF
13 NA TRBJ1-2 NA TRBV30 TGTGCCTGGGCGTTGGGCACGGTTTATGGCTACACCTTC CAWALGTVYGYTF
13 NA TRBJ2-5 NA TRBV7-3 TGTGCCAGCAGCCGCTCCTCCTCGGAGACCCAGTACTTC CASSRSSSETQYF
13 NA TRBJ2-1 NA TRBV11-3 TGTGCCAGCAGCCCTTCTTACCGGGGCGAGCAGTTCTTC CASSPSYRGEQFF
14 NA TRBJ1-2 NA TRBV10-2 TGCGCCAGCAGTGGCCGCAGGGCTAACTATGGCTACACCTTC CASSGRRANYGYTF
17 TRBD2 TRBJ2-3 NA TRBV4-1 TGCGCCAGCAGCCTTCGACTAGCGGGGGGGCGGGCAGATACGCAGTATTTT CASSLRLAGGRADTQYF
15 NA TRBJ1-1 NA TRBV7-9 TGTGCCAGCAGCTTACCCCGGGTGGGGAACACTGAAGCTTTCTTT CASSLPRVGNTEAFF
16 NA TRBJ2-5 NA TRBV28 TGTGCCAGCAGTTTATTATGGTCCGGAGCCCAAGAGACCCAGTACTTC CASSLLWSGAQETQYF
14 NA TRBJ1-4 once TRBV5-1 TGCGCCAGCAGCTTCCGGGACCCTAATGAAAAACTGTTTTTT CASSFRDPNEKLFF
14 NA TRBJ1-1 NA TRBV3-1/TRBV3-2 TGTGCCAGCAGCCAACAACAGGAGAACACTGAAGCTTTCTTT CASSQQQENTEAFF
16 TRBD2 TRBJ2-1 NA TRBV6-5 TGTGCCAGCAGTTACCATCGTCTAGCGGGAGTTAATGAGCAGTTCTTC CASSYHRLAGVNEQFF